A single sample is the source of the 13 T cell receptor beta chains below, sequenced in a study of T-cell reconstitution after alpha-beta-depleted transplantation in children. Preparation of the TCRbeta library used unique molecular identifiers. TCRdb itself ran the PCR reads through MiXCR, one entry per CDR3 protein. This table has more than 400,000 distinct CDR3 sequences, 11% appearing once. The source was PBMCs, mostly from graft donor cells, collected 180 days after TCRalphabeta/CD19-depleted stem cell transplant. These receptors were collected from a female patient aged 2-9 years who had a stem cell transplant for aplastic anemia, so the T cells may come from the graft donor.

J is TRBJ1-2 and V is TRBV12-3 or TRBV12-4; no definite D call. V dropped 6 bases and J dropped 4 bases, with 18 bases sitting between them. The CDR3 is made up of 15 amino acids. The CDR3 loop is CASRKRNQWPYGYTF. The CDR3 DNA is TGTGCCAGCAGAAAACGGAATCAGTGGCCCTATGGCTACACCTTC.

The V call is TRBV29-1, the J call TRBJ1-5; perhaps TRBD1 as D (5 bases). Trimming took off 7 bases at V and 0 bases at J, with 13 bases between the two ends. Looked up from germline, CDR1 is SQVTM and CDR2 is ANQGSEA. The CDR3 totals 14 residues. CDR3 amino acids: CSAMTANSNQPQHF. CDR3 bases: TGCAGCGCTATGACAGCTAATAGCAATCAGCCCCAGCATTTT.

There are a few counts of this clonotype. This chain links TRBV20-1 with TRBJ1-1, with 7 positions matching TRBD1. Looked up from germline, CDR1 is DFQATT and CDR2 is SNEGSKA (reference sequence). The CDR3 runs 12 residues. V trimming: 8 bases; J trimming: 2 bases; junction bases outside the gene matches: 5. CDR3 loop: CSWRGRNTEAFF. DNA of the CDR3: TGCAGTTGGAGGGGGCGAAACACTGAAGCTTTCTTT.

This clonotype was recorded a few times. The CDR3 nucleotides read TGTGCCAGCAGTTATGGCCGGGACTCGGACTACGAGCAGTACTTC. Translation: CASSYGRDSDYEQYF. The chain combines TRBV6-2 or TRBV6-3 with TRBJ2-7; a possible D gene is TRBD2 (6 bases). Germline V gives CDR1 MNHEY, CDR2 SVGEGT. V gave up 3 bases and J gave up 3 bases, with 15 bases separating them. The CDR3 has 15 amino acids.

This clonotype was picked up many times. The V call is TRBV20-1, the J call TRBJ2-4; D remains ambiguous. The CDR3 spans 12 residues. Germline CDR1 reads DFQATT; CDR2 reads SNEGSKA (reference sequence). V lost 6 bases, J lost 1 base, and 7 bases lay in between. CDR3 in amino acids: CSAKTAKNIQYF. The CDR3 DNA follows: TGCAGTGCGAAAACTGCCAAAAACATTCAGTACTTC.

This clonotype was observed at least ten times. The genes are TRBV27 and TRBJ2-1, with D perhaps TRBD2 (5 bases). CDR1 is MNHEY and CDR2 is SMNVEV in the germline V gene (reference sequence). CDR3 length: 15 amino acids. Trimming stripped 3 bases from V and 2 bases from J, with 11 bases between. The CDR3, as DNA: TGTGCCAGCAGTTTGGTGGGAGTGGCCTACAATGAGCAGTTCTTC. Translation: CASSLVGVAYNEQFF.

This clonotype was detected ten times or more. This rearrangement joins TRBV29-1 to TRBJ1-3; a weak D match, TRBD1 (5 bases). The V end lost 4 bases, the J end lost 0 bases, and 13 bases lay between the germline ends. The CDR3 sequence is 15 residues long. The germline gives CDR1 SQVTM, CDR2 ANQGSEA. Here the CDR3 DNA reads TGCAGCGTTGGGGGGACCCCAAGCTCTGGAAACACCATATATTTT. Its translation: CSVGGTPSSGNTIYF. The variable domain in full, with the rest retrieved from reference TRBV29-1 and TRBJ1-3, is SAVISQKPSRDICQRGTSLTIQCQVDSQVTMMFWYRQQPGQSLTLIATANQGSEATYESGFVIDKFPISRPNLTFSTLTVSNMSPEDSSIYLCSVGGTPSSGNTIYFGEGSWLTVV.

This clonotype was counted a few times. The V call is TRBV5-1, the J call TRBJ2-3, with 8 positions matching TRBD1. The CDR3 length is 16 residues. The germline V gene has CDR1 SGHRS and CDR2 YFSETQ. Losses at the gene ends were 0 bases for V and 5 bases for J; bases not matched to a gene: 8. CDR3 DNA sequence: TGCGCCAGCAGCTTGGGGACAGGGTCTTTTAAAGATACGCAGTATTTT. Its protein product is CASSLGTGSFKDTQYF.

This clonotype was recorded at least ten times. The genes are TRBV28 and TRBJ2-2, with D perhaps assigned TRBD1 or TRBD2 (5 bases each). The germline CDR1 and CDR2 sequences are MDHEN and SYDVKM. V was clipped by 8 bases and J by 1 base, with 14 bases between them. The CDR3 is 15 amino acids. Here the CDR3 reads CASYQGALNTGELFF. DNA of the CDR3: TGTGCCAGCTACCAGGGAGCCCTGAACACCGGGGAGCTGTTTTTT.

The chain combines TRBV12-3 or TRBV12-4 with TRBJ1-2; 7 bases line up with TRBD1. The V gene end was trimmed by 5 bases and the J gene end by 9 bases; junction bases not matched to a gene: 12. This CDR3 has 14 amino acids. The CDR3: CASSVDRDGGSYTF. The CDR3 DNA is TGTGCCAGCAGTGTAGACAGGGATGGCGGGAGCTACACCTTC.

This chain links TRBV4-3 with TRBJ2-7; 7 nucleotides align to TRBD2. The CDR3 has 15 amino acids. Per germline, CDR1 LGHNA and CDR2 YSLEER. The trim removed 2 bases at V and 5 bases at J, leaving 9 bases unmatched. For the CDR3, the DNA is TGCGCCAGCAGCCAAAGCGCGGGAGCTAACGACGAGCAGTACTTC. Protein sequence: CASSQSAGANDEQYF.

Many counts were recorded for this clonotype. The V gene is TRBV7-2, the J gene TRBJ2-2; tentatively, D is TRBD1 (6 bases). This CDR3 has 16 amino acids. With 3 bases removed from V and 0 bases from J, the gap between germline ends came to 11 bases. CDR1 is SGHTA and CDR2 is FQGNSA in the germline V gene. CDR3 sequence (DNA): TGTGCCAGCAGCTTTCGACAGGCCGCGAACACCGGGGAGCTGTTTTTT. Translated, it gives CASSFRQAANTGELFF.

The rearrangement links TRBV6-6 to TRBJ2-1; D gene unclear. Per the germline V gene, CDR1 is MNHNY and CDR2 is SVGAGI (reference sequence). The CDR3 contains 12 residues. With 2 bases removed from V and 5 bases from J, the gap between germline ends came to 4 bases. Written as DNA, the CDR3 is TGTGCCAGCAGTTACGGCCACAATGAGCAGTTCTTC. Translation gives CASSYGHNEQFF.